The present TCR beta chain was sequenced within a study of cytomegalovirus exposure and HLA in healthy donors. The wider study: A prior study identified some 100 million unique TCR beta sequences from 200 million or so T cells.

The V segment lost 1 base and the J segment 5 bases; nucleotides outside the gene matches: 9. The CDR3 loop spans 17 amino acids. CDR1 and CDR2 (germline): SGHRS, YFSETQ. PCR employed 60 Vbeta and 13 Jbeta primers. The table came from immunoSEQ multiplex PCR; TCRdb's copy has only in-frame clones and leaves some out. The sample contains about 180,000 clones, over 75% of which appear only once. What was sequenced was PBMCs. This sequence was found in a woman aged 50 to 65 in good health and CMV-seronegative. The chain uses TRBV5-1 and TRBJ2-3, with 11 bases lining up with TRBD2. This chain's CDR3 is CASSLSSGGHRGDTQYF. CDR3 coding DNA: TGCGCCAGCAGCTTGTCTAGCGGGGGGCATCGGGGAGATACGCAGTATTTT.